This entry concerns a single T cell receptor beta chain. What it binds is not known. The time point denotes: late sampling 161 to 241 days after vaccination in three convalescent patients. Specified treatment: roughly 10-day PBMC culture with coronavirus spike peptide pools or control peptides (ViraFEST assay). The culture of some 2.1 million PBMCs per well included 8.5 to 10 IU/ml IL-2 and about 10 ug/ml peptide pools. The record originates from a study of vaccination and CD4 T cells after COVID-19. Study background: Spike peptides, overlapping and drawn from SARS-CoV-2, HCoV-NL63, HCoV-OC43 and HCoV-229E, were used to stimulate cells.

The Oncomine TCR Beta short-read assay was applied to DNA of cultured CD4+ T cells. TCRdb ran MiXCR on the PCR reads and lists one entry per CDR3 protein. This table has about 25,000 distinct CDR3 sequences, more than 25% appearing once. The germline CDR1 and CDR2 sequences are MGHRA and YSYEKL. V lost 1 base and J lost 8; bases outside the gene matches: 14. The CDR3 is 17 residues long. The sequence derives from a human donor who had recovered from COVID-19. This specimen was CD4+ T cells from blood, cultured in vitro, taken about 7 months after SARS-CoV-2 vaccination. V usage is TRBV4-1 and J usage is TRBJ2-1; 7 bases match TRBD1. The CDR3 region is CASSQVLSAGGVDEQFF. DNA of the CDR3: TGCGCCAGCAGCCAAGTTCTGAGCGCAGGGGGAGTGGATGAGCAGTTCTTC.